Each of the 25 T cell receptor beta chains below was sequenced from the same sample in a study of control samples from healthy donors and cancer patients. Here immunoSEQ multiplex PCR was the method, and the copy in TCRdb shows in-frame clones only, minus some. The sample holds 70,000 to 85,000 clones, 84% seen once. Sequencing input: PBMCs. The source is a man between 60 and 75 years old with head and neck cancer.

The chain links TRBV4-1 to TRBJ2-7; D perhaps matches TRBD2 (6 bases). V lost 1 base and J 8 bases, leaving 24 bases between the germline ends. Germline CDR1 is MGHRA and CDR2 is YSYEKL. The CDR3 is made up of 17 amino acids. CDR3 nucleotides: TGCGCCAGCAGCCAAGGGGGCTCGGGTTCCCGGGCGGGGAAGCAGTACTTC. Amino acid sequence: CASSQGGSGSRAGKQYF.

The rearrangement uses TRBV11-2 and TRBJ2-2; 7 positions match TRBD2. The CDR3 loop spans 15 amino acids. The V gene's germline CDR1 is SGHAT and CDR2 FQNNGV. The ends lost 1 base at V and 7 bases at J; junction bases unmatched: 6. CDR3 protein: CASSLGNLAGGELFF. CDR3 nucleotides: TGTGCCAGCAGCTTAGGGAACTTAGCGGGCGGGGAGCTGTTTTTT.

The chain recombines TRBV28 with TRBJ1-1, with a tentative D call TRBD1 (6 bases). The CDR3 loop spans 15 amino acids. The V gene's germline CDR1 is MDHEN and CDR2 SYDVKM. V lost 5 bases and J lost 6, with 19 bases in between. As DNA, the CDR3 is TGTGCCAGCAGTCCGCCGACAGGCTATATGGCTGAAGCTTTCTTT. It yields the protein CASSPPTGYMAEAFF.

The genes are TRBV5-4 and TRBJ1-2; D might be TRBD1 (6 bases). The V end was cut by 3 bases, the J end by 2 bases, with 11 bases between. Per germline, CDR1 SGHNT and CDR2 YYREEE (reference sequence). The CDR3 has 14 residues. Here the CDR3 reads CASSSYDRNYGYTF. CDR3 coding DNA: TGTGCCAGCAGCTCCTACGACAGGAACTATGGCTACACCTTC. The whole variable domain, remainder taken from reference TRBV5-4 and TRBJ1-2, is ETGVTQSPTHLIKTRGQQVTLRCSSQSGHNTVSWYQQALGQGPQFIFQYYREEENGRGNFPPRFSGLQFPNYSSELNVNALELDDSALYLCASSSYDRNYGYTFGSGTRLTVV.

Here the CDR3 DNA reads TGTGCCAGCAGTGGGGGTGGTTTGGGGATCTACGAGCAGTACTTC. It codes for CASSGGGLGIYEQYF. The J gene is TRBJ2-7, the V gene TRBV25-1; D remains unclear. CDR3 length equals 15 residues. V was trimmed by 4 bases and J by 3 bases, leaving 16 bases between them. The V gene's germline CDR1 is MGHDK and CDR2 SYGVNS.

This clone was seen only once. The genes are TRBV6-2 or TRBV6-3 and TRBJ2-1; 8 bases are a match to TRBD2. The CDR3 runs 17 residues. Looked up from germline, CDR1 is MNHEY and CDR2 is SVGEGT. The J segment lost 5 bases and the V segment lost 2 bases, leaving 11 bases of the junction unmatched. The CDR3 is CASSYRGRGARDNEQFF. The CDR3 bases are TGTGCCAGCAGTTACCGGGGGCGGGGGGCCCGCGACAATGAGCAGTTCTTC.

This clone was seen once. The chain combines TRBV19 with TRBJ1-5; no definite D call. The CDR3 sequence is 16 residues long. CDR1 and CDR2 from the germline V gene are LNHDA and SQIVND (reference sequence). The V and J ends lost 0 bases and 2 bases respectively, with 11 bases between them. This CDR3 reads CASSIDPGEGNQPQHF. CDR3 coding DNA: TGTGCCAGTAGTATAGACCCCGGAGAGGGCAATCAGCCCCAGCATTTT.

This chain links TRBV2 with TRBJ1-4; maybe TRBD1 (5 bases). In germline, CDR1 is SNHLY, CDR2 FYNNEI. This CDR3 contains 16 residues. The V and J ends lost 1 base and 7 bases respectively, with 16 bases between them. The CDR3 region has the DNA TGTGCCAGCAGTGAAGAGGCCTCCCCAAGGGGTGAAAAACTGTTTTTT. This encodes CASSEEASPRGEKLFF.

The CDR3 nucleotides read TGTGCCAGTAGTGGGGCAGGGGGGGTAGCGGCCTACGAGCAGTACTTC. Its translation: CASSGAGGVAAYEQYF. This chain joins TRBV19 and TRBJ2-7, with D perhaps assigned TRBD1 or TRBD2 (7 bases each). CDR3 size: 16 residues. Germline V lookup: CDR1 LNHDA, CDR2 SQIVND (reference sequence). Trimming left V 5 bases short and J 2 bases short, with 19 bases between.

V gene TRBV5-1 combines with J gene TRBJ2-2; D uncertain. Trimming left V 0 bases short and J 4 bases short, with 7 bases between. This CDR3 region has 14 residues. Germline values: CDR1 SGHRS, CDR2 YFSETQ. In DNA form, the CDR3 reads TGCGCCAGCAGCTTGGGCCCGATCACCGGGGAGCTGTTTTTT. Encoded protein: CASSLGPITGELFF.

The rearrangement uses TRBV28 and TRBJ1-1; D is unresolved. Trimming took off 5 bases at V and 10 bases at J, with 11 bases between the two ends. Germline V gene lookup returns CDR1 MDHEN and CDR2 SYDVKM. The CDR3 contains 11 residues. CDR3 sequence reads: CASSGPGRAFF. DNA for the CDR3: TGTGCCAGCAGTGGGCCCGGGAGAGCTTTCTTT.

V gene TRBV6-6 combines with J gene TRBJ2-1; tentatively, D is TRBD1 (5 bases). V was pared by 7 bases and J by 8 bases, with 18 bases between. The germline V gene encodes CDR1 MNHNY and CDR2 SVGAGI (reference sequence). The CDR3 is 14 amino acids. The CDR3 spells CASKFQAQGDEQFF. The CDR3 DNA follows: TGTGCCAGCAAGTTCCAGGCTCAAGGGGATGAGCAGTTCTTC.

The chain combines TRBV7-2 with TRBJ2-3; D is uncertain. The CDR3 totals 14 residues. Looked up from germline, CDR1 is SGHTA and CDR2 is FQGNSA. V was pared by 0 bases and J by 1 base, with 5 bases between. DNA for the CDR3: TGTGCCAGCAGCTTAGCCCGGGGCACAGATACGCAGTATTTT. Its protein product is CASSLARGTDTQYF.

This sequence joins TRBV7-6 and TRBJ2-7; D might be TRBD2 (6 bases). V was trimmed by 4 bases and J by 6 bases, leaving 19 bases between them. The CDR3 is made up of 15 amino acids. From germline, CDR1 is SGHVS and CDR2 FNYEAQ. CDR3 protein: CASSSSSAYGREQYF. The DNA for the CDR3 is TGTGCCAGCAGCTCCTCTAGCGCCTACGGTCGCGAGCAGTACTTC.

V and J are TRBV3-1 (or the pseudogene TRBV3-2) and TRBJ1-2; 7 bases map to TRBD1. Germline V gives CDR1 LGHDT, CDR2 YNNKEL (reference sequence). The V segment lost 2 bases and the J segment 3 bases; nucleotides outside the gene matches: 6. CDR3 length equals 15 residues. CDR3: CASSQLYRGDYGYTF. In DNA form, the CDR3 reads TGTGCCAGCAGCCAATTGTACAGGGGAGACTATGGCTACACCTTC.

The chain uses TRBV18 and TRBJ2-5, with a weak D call TRBD2 (6 bases). Germline-derived CDR1 and CDR2 are KGHSH and LQKENI. Trimming removed 4 bases at V and 1 base at J, with 7 bases between. The CDR3 has 13 amino acids. CDR3 protein: CASSRDFQETQYF. CDR3 DNA sequence: TGTGCCAGCTCACGGGACTTCCAAGAGACCCAGTACTTC. Looking up the rest from reference TRBV18 and TRBJ2-5 gives the full variable domain: NAGVMQNPRHLVRRRGQEARLRCSPMKGHSHVYWYRQLPEEGLKFMVYLQKENIIDESGMPKERFSAEFPKEGPSILRIQQVVRGDSAAYFCASSRDFQETQYFGPGTRLLVL.

The V call is TRBV10-3, the J call TRBJ1-6; no clear D gene. Germline-derived CDR1 and CDR2 are ENHRY and SYGVKD. The CDR3 is 15 residues long. Trimming left V 4 bases short and J 12 bases short, with 19 bases between. The chain's CDR3 is CAISAKGGRIGPLHF. CDR3 nucleotides: TGTGCCATCAGTGCGAAGGGAGGGCGAATAGGACCCCTCCACTTT.

The chain links TRBV6-4 to TRBJ1-2, with D hard to call. Trimming left V 0 bases short and J 8 bases short, with 19 bases between. Germline loops: CDR1 MRHNA, CDR2 SNTAGT. This CDR3 region has 16 residues. CDR3 bases: TGTGCCAGCAGTGACTCGGAGGTCTTGGAGGGAAGAGGCTACACCTTC. Translated, it gives CASSDSEVLEGRGYTF.

The rearrangement joins TRBV6-5 to TRBJ2-7, with TRBD1 matching 7 bases. The V gene's germline CDR1 is MNHEY and CDR2 SVGAGI. The J segment lost 3 bases and the V segment lost 5 bases, leaving 10 bases of the junction unmatched. The CDR3 totals 15 residues. Here the CDR3 reads CASSLTGVGGYEQYF. As DNA, the CDR3 is TGTGCCAGCAGTCTAACAGGGGTAGGAGGCTACGAGCAGTACTTC.

The chain combines TRBV29-1 with TRBJ2-5; D is unclear. This CDR3 comprises 12 residues. Germline V CDR1 and CDR2: SQVTM, ANQGSEA. Trimming cost V 1 base and J 5 bases, with 8 bases left between them. The CDR3 here is CSVEGVVETQYF. The DNA for the CDR3 is TGCAGCGTTGAAGGGGTGGTGGAGACCCAGTACTTC. The full variable domain, with the rest looked up from reference TRBV29-1 and TRBJ2-5, is SAVISQKPSRDICQRGTSLTIQCQVDSQVTMMFWYRQQPGQSLTLIATANQGSEATYESGFVIDKFPISRPNLTFSTLTVSNMSPEDSSIYLCSVEGVVETQYFGPGTRLLVL.

This clone was detected a few times. The chain has TRBV5-1 and TRBJ1-3; D is undetermined. The CDR3 totals 16 residues. V shed 0 bases and J shed 3 bases, with 13 bases lying between them. Germline loops: CDR1 SGHRS, CDR2 YFSETQ. CDR3 loop: CASSLAVGSGGNTIYF. CDR3 in DNA: TGCGCCAGCAGCTTGGCCGTGGGTTCAGGTGGAAACACCATATATTTT.

The chain joins TRBV19 to TRBJ2-2, with D possibly matching TRBD2 (6 bases). Germline values: CDR1 LNHDA, CDR2 SQIVND (reference sequence). CDR3 length: 16 amino acids. V lost 4 bases to trimming and J lost 4 bases, with 16 bases between them. The CDR3, as DNA: TGTGCCAGTAGTACCATAACTAGTAGCGGCACCGGGGAGCTGTTTTTT. This encodes CASSTITSSGTGELFF.

DNA of the CDR3: TGTGCCAGCAGTTTAGGACTACCTCAAGCTTTCTTT. It encodes CASSLGLPQAFF. This chain connects TRBV28 to TRBJ1-1; D ambiguous. CDR1 is MDHEN and CDR2 is SYDVKM in the germline V gene. V was pared by 2 bases and J by 9 bases, with 10 bases between. This CDR3 is built from 12 residues.

This clone was counted a single time. This rearrangement joins TRBV7-9 to TRBJ2-5; D not resolved. The CDR3 extends over 14 amino acids. Per germline, CDR1 SEHNR and CDR2 FQNEAQ (reference sequence). V was shortened by 5 bases and J by 0 bases, with 10 bases between the two germline ends. CDR3: CASSPVANQETQYF. CDR3 bases: TGTGCCAGCAGCCCCGTGGCTAACCAAGAGACCCAGTACTTC.

This clone occurred once. The chain carries TRBV5-1 and TRBJ1-1; TRBD1 agrees at 7 bases. The CDR3 runs 14 residues. Trimming removed 4 bases from V and 4 bases from J; junction bases left unmatched: 7. Per germline, CDR1 SGHRS and CDR2 YFSETQ. The CDR3 region is CASSTTGRGTEAFF. The DNA for the CDR3 is TGCGCCAGCAGCACGACAGGGAGGGGCACTGAAGCTTTCTTT.